Sequencing of this TCR beta chain was carried out in a study of T cells expressing NK-cell markers. Germline V lookup: CDR1 SEHNR, CDR2 FQNEAQ (reference sequence). The CDR3 spans 15 residues. 5'RACE template switching built TCR beta cDNA with unique molecular identifiers. Reanalyzing the 5' RACE reads, TCRdb keeps one entry per CDR3 protein, without DNA. The specimen's table records a few hundred thousand distinct CDR3 sequences. This chain joins TRBV7-9 and TRBJ2-2; TCRdb designates TRBD1, a call that cannot be tested without DNA. The TCR originated in a man aged 18 to 69 in good health. The sequencing input was blood T cells: a sorted CD56 or NKG2C T cell subset, CD4+ or CD8+ T cells, or bulk PBMC T cells (not recorded which). The CDR3 reads CAIPGRTGNTGELFF. Filled out from reference TRBV7-9 and TRBJ2-2, the complete variable domain reads DTGVSQNPRHKITKRGQNVTFRCDPISEHNRLYWYRQTLGQGPEFLTYFQNEAQLEKSRLLSDRFSAERPKGSFSTLEIQRTEQGDSAMYLCAIPGRTGNTGELFFGEGSRLTVL.